A few counts support the clone carrying this T cell receptor beta chain. Its matching antigen is unknown. The data belong to a study of T cell repertoires in cytomegalovirus infection. Whole-study context: Recently identified HLA-C-restricted CMV epitopes and well-studied HLA-B-restricted CMV epitopes were used by the study. It can be stated that public TCR beta signatures indicated CMV infection as well as a matching HLA type.

Between the trimmed V and J ends, which lost 3 bases and 5 bases, there was a span of 11 bases. Germline CDR1 reads SGHTA; CDR2 reads FQGNSA. The CDR3 runs to 14 residues. General study findings and limits: Individuals carrying CMV plus the relevant HLA were identified by cumulative frequency of public TCR beta families. In two of eight donors, the top clonotype was HLA-C-restricted CMV-specific.

One entry per CDR3 protein results from TCRdb running MiXCR on the reads. Here the sample spans 360,000 or so distinct CDR3 sequences, roughly 34% being singletons. This specimen consisted of cultured PBMCs, obtained from culture after CMV antigen stimulation. V and J are TRBV7-2 and TRBJ1-5; D is uncertain. The clonotype comes from a human donor in good health (CMV status not recorded). Some clones in this sample may be carry-over from other donors' samples. In DNA form, the CDR3 reads TGTGCCAGCAGCTTTAGCGGGCCTCATCAGCCCCAGCATTTT. It codes for CASSFSGPHQPQHF.